The 3 T cell receptor beta chains given below trace back to one sample, sequenced in a study of blood T cell repertoires in COVID-19. This table comes from immunoSEQ multiplex PCR, and its TCRdb copy is limited to in-frame clones, with some not included. Of 35,000 to 45,000 clones in the sample, roughly 84% are singletons; the top ten hold under 2.5%. Sequencing was performed on peripheral blood. Receptors originate from a human donor in a cohort sampled during active COVID-19.

The chain joins TRBV4-1 to TRBJ2-7; D gene ambiguous. The germline V gene encodes CDR1 MGHRA and CDR2 YSYEKL. V lost 4 bases and J lost 4, with 11 bases in between. CDR3 length equals 13 residues. In nucleotides, the CDR3 is TGCGCCAGCAGCCTACAGCCCGGATACGAGCAGTACTTC. Translation gives CASSLQPGYEQYF.

CDR3 DNA sequence: TGTGCCAGCAGATTAGGGGGCAGGGACACTGAAGCTTTCTTT. Translation gives CASRLGGRDTEAFF. V usage is TRBV28 and J usage is TRBJ1-1; 7 nucleotides agree with TRBD1. The CDR3 is 14 amino acids. Germline V gene sequence: CDR1 MDHEN, CDR2 SYDVKM. Trimming took 6 bases from V and 3 from J; bases not matched to a gene: 7.

A word on this clone: A read error may account for a junction end that differs from germline. The chain combines TRBV7-9 with TRBJ1-6, with a tentative D call TRBD1 (5 bases). The CDR3 covers 14 residues. Germline CDR1 reads SEHNR; CDR2 reads FQNEAQ (reference sequence). In nucleotides, the CDR3 is TGTGCCAGCACCTTAGGTGGGGGGAATTCACCCCTCCACTTT. Its translation is CASTLGGGNSPLHF.